Below, one TCR beta chain is given with its context. Its antigen is unknown. Sequencing used immunoSEQ version 4 in survey mode. Clones were read by immunoSEQ multiplex PCR, and TCRdb kept only the in-frame ones, dropping some. The table has 44,000 or so clones, 91% seen once. The sample belongs to a study of persistence of HIV-infected CD4 T cells. Study in general: Anti-CD3/anti-CD28 beads activated more cells than antigen stimulation did.

Whole-study findings and limits: Antigen-responding cells were enriched for degenerate expanded CDR3beta sequences.

CDR1 is SGHTA and CDR2 is FQGNSA in the germline V gene. V lost 3 bases to trimming and J lost 1 base, with 12 bases between them. The CDR3 covers 16 residues. This nonspecific control used anti-CD3/anti-CD28 bead stimulation of CD4+ T cells. Responding CD4+ T cells were sorted by upregulation of both CD40 ligand and CD69. This clonotype originated in an adult man with HIV who was CMV-seropositive. The V gene is TRBV7-2, the J gene TRBJ2-2; D not resolved. This material consisted of CD4+ T cells sorted from PBMCs after approximately 20-hour stimulation, taken from a patient who received antiretroviral therapy. In DNA form, the CDR3 reads TGTGCCAGCAGCTTTGGACGGCAGTTGAACACCGGGGAGCTGTTTTTT. Its translation is CASSFGRQLNTGELFF. Variable domain in full (rest from reference TRBV7-2 and TRBJ2-2): GAGVSQSPSNKVTEKGKDVELRCDPISGHTALYWYRQSLGQGLEFLIYFQGNSAPDKSGLPSDRFSAERTGGSVSTLTIQRTQQEDSAVYLCASSFGRQLNTGELFFGEGSRLTVL.